This T cell receptor beta chain was captured by sequencing in a study of Ad26.COV2.S vaccination and SARS-CoV-2 variants. Clones were sequenced by immunoSEQ multiplex PCR, and TCRdb holds only the in-frame ones, with some missing. The sample holds approximately 460,000 clones, around 89% seen once. Treatment given: 15 to 20 received Ad26.COV2.S at low or high dose, single or two shots; 5 received placebo; per-sample allocation not given. Sample collection was performed on day 63 after the first vaccine or placebo injection. This specimen was peripheral blood, taken in a trial of Ad26.COV2.S vaccine versus placebo. This clonotype was sampled from a person aged 18-60 years who received the Ad26.COV2.S COVID-19 vaccine or a placebo.

DNA for the CDR3: TGTGCCAGTAGTACTCGGGGAGAGACCCAGTACTTC. It encodes CASSTRGETQYF. V is TRBV19 and J is TRBJ2-5; tentative D call: TRBD2 (5 bases). This CDR3 comprises 12 residues. Germline CDR1 is LNHDA and CDR2 is SQIVND (reference sequence). The V gene lost 4 bases and the J gene lost 4 bases, with 7 bases spanning the gap.